This T cell receptor (beta chain) comes out of a study of T cells in Graves' hyperthyroidism and ophthalmopathy. V was shortened by 2 bases and J by 2 bases, with 7 bases between the two germline ends. CDR3 length equals 14 residues. The V gene's germline CDR1 is LNHDA and CDR2 SQIVND (reference sequence). Amplified TCR beta CDR3 regions derived from RNA transcripts. When the TCR CDR3 underwent first-round RT-PCR, the HTBI primer set was used. TCRdb passed the multiplex PCR reads through MiXCR, listing each CDR3 protein once. The data contain 490,000 or so distinct CDR3 sequences, 40% to 55% of them singletons. Diagnoses used clinical symptoms, serum thyroxine and TRAb, thyroid ultrasound and orbital computed tomography. As regards this clonotype: Its target is not known.

Overall study results and limits: From stable hyperthyroidism, ophthalmopathy was separated by a 13 V-J model. Expanded thyroid clonotypes (above 0.001) were mostly also found in blood. The model predicted ophthalmopathy a median roughly 6.3 months before onset.

The TCR comes from an adult woman with Graves' disease, either hyperthyroidism or ophthalmopathy (not recorded which). Sequencing was carried out using peripheral blood or thyroid tissue (not recorded which). The chain carries TRBV19 and TRBJ1-3; TRBD1 is a possible D gene (5 bases). The CDR3 loop is CASSIQGPGNTIYF. In DNA form, the CDR3 reads TGTGCCAGTAGTATACAGGGCCCTGGAAACACCATATATTTT.